The 14 T cell receptor beta chains given below trace back to one sample, sequenced in a study of CD8 T cells in ankylosing spondylitis. Findings of the study overall: Fewer than 10 highly homologous variants formed a TCR beta motif that appeared characteristic of ankylosing spondylitis blood.

TCRdb reprocessed the 5' RACE reads with MiXCR, giving one entry per CDR3 protein. The sample lists about 540,000 distinct CDR3 sequences, 12% occurring once. Their antigens remain unidentified. The sequenced sample consisted of blood, either unsorted or a sorted T cell fraction (not recorded which). Source of these receptors: a male donor with ankylosing spondylitis.

This clonotype was observed a handful of times. J is TRBJ1-6 and V is TRBV4-1; 9 positions agree with TRBD1. Trimming removed 4 bases from V and 7 bases from J; junction bases left unmatched: 8. This CDR3 has 16 residues. Germline-derived CDR1 and CDR2 are MGHRA and YSYEKL. This chain's CDR3 is CASSLRTGVTNSPLHF. CDR3 bases: TGCGCCAGCAGCCTTAGGACAGGGGTTACGAATTCACCCCTCCACTTT.

This clonotype has ten or more counts. This rearrangement joins TRBV4-2 to TRBJ2-1, with D tentatively TRBD1 or TRBD2 (5 bases each). The CDR3 contains 14 residues. The V gene's germline CDR1 is LGHNA and CDR2 YNFKEQ. V dropped 4 bases and J dropped 6 bases, with 13 bases sitting between them. DNA for the CDR3: TGTGCCAGCAGCCTATACCGGGACCTCAATGAGCAGTTCTTC. This sequence encodes CASSLYRDLNEQFF.

V is TRBV24-1 and J is TRBJ2-5; 9 bases match TRBD1. There are 15 residues in the CDR3. V shed 3 bases and J 10 bases; nucleotides not matched to a gene: 11. CDR1 is KGHDR, CDR2 SFDVKD, per germline. The CDR3 sequence: CATSDTPDRGGGQYF. DNA for the CDR3: TGTGCCACCAGTGATACTCCGGACAGGGGAGGCGGCCAGTACTTC.

The chain carries TRBV5-5 and TRBJ2-1, with 7 bases lining up with TRBD2. The germline gives CDR1 SGHKS, CDR2 YYEKEE (reference sequence). The junction had 9 bases not matched to a gene; V was cut back by 2 bases and J by 7 bases. This CDR3 comprises 15 residues. The CDR3 nucleotides read TGTGCCAGCAGCTTTAGGCGGGAGAGAGGGAATGAGCAGTTCTTC. Its translation is CASSFRRERGNEQFF.

The table lists this clonotype with a few counts. The rearrangement links TRBV5-1 to TRBJ2-1; TRBD1 might be the D (6 bases). The CDR3 has 14 residues. CDR1 is SGHRS and CDR2 is YFSETQ in the germline V gene. The ends were cut back, 0 bases at V and 7 bases at J, with 11 bases in the middle. The CDR3 loop reads CASSLDTGINEQFF. Written as DNA, the CDR3 is TGCGCCAGCAGCTTGGATACAGGGATAAATGAGCAGTTCTTC.

This chain joins TRBV7-9 and TRBJ2-1, with a possible D match to TRBD2 (6 bases). The germline gives CDR1 SEHNR, CDR2 FQNEAQ (reference sequence). This CDR3 has 15 residues. Trimming took 2 bases from V and 6 from J, leaving 14 bases between them. CDR3 sequence (DNA): TGTGCCAGCAGCTTATCCGGGAGCGTAAGCAATGAGCAGTTCTTC. Its protein product is CASSLSGSVSNEQFF.

This clonotype has just a few counts. The rearrangement links TRBV20-1 to TRBJ1-5, with D unresolved. Looked up from germline, CDR1 is DFQATT and CDR2 is SNEGSKA (reference sequence). V was pared by 1 base and J by 6 bases, with 7 bases between. CDR3 size: 12 residues. CDR3 in amino acids: CSARAGGQPQHF. DNA for the CDR3: TGCAGTGCTAGAGCGGGTGGTCAGCCCCAGCATTTT.

This clonotype showed up many times. The V call is TRBV5-1, the J call TRBJ2-4; no definite D call. The V gene lost 4 bases and the J gene lost 5 bases, with 10 bases spanning the gap. The germline CDR1 and CDR2 sequences are SGHRS and YFSETQ. This CDR3 comprises 13 residues. CDR3 residues: CASSLDPQNIQYF. CDR3 DNA: TGCGCCAGCAGCCTGGACCCTCAAAACATTCAGTACTTC.

This clonotype appeared a few times. CDR3 bases: TGCAGCGTTGTGATTACTGGGAACACTGAAGCTTTCTTT. Translated, it gives CSVVITGNTEAFF. The chain is built from TRBV29-1 and TRBJ1-1, with D unresolved. Germline V gene data show CDR1 as SQVTM and CDR2 as ANQGSEA. Trimming removed 4 bases from V and 1 base from J, with 10 bases in between. This CDR3 spans 13 amino acids.

The CDR3 loop is CASSARDSLPQYF. The CDR3 region has the DNA TGTGCCAGCAGTGCCAGGGACAGCCTTCCCCAGTACTTC. This chain joins TRBV2 and TRBJ2-5; TRBD1 matches at 7 bases. Germline V gene sequence: CDR1 SNHLY, CDR2 FYNNEI. The CDR3 has 13 residues. The J segment lost 9 bases and the V segment lost 4 bases, leaving 8 bases of the junction unmatched.

This clonotype was recorded at least ten times. The rearrangement uses TRBV20-1 and TRBJ2-1, with 10 bases fitting TRBD2. CDR3 length equals 16 residues. V gave up 0 bases and J gave up 9 bases; unmatched junction bases: 11. Germline V CDR1 and CDR2: DFQATT, SNEGSKA (reference sequence). The DNA of the CDR3 is TGCAGTGCTAGAGATGGTGGGCTAGCGGGAGCCCCTGAGCAGTTCTTC. This encodes CSARDGGLAGAPEQFF.

This sequence joins TRBV12-3 or TRBV12-4 and TRBJ2-1, with 13 nucleotides matching TRBD2. Trimming took 7 bases from V and 0 from J; bases not matched to a gene: 15. The CDR3 is 20 amino acids. In nucleotides, the CDR3 is TGTGCCAGCACCACCTACAAGACTAGCGGGAGGCGGAGCTCCTACAATGAGCAGTTCTTC. It encodes CASTTYKTSGRRSSYNEQFF.

This clonotype was detected only a few times. CDR3 residues: CASSLVSGREDEQFF. As DNA, the CDR3 is TGTGCCAGCAGCTTAGTTTCCGGGAGGGAGGATGAGCAGTTCTTC. The chain employs TRBV7-2 and TRBJ2-1; 8 bases agree with TRBD2. CDR1 and CDR2 (germline): SGHTA, FQGNSA. The CDR3 has 15 residues. The V and J ends lost 1 base and 8 bases, in that order; junction bases with no gene match: 7.

This clonotype was picked up a small number of times. V gene TRBV6-1 combines with J gene TRBJ2-1, with 9 bases fitting TRBD2. V lost 4 bases and J lost 2; bases outside the gene matches: 6. Germline V gene lookup returns CDR1 MNHNS and CDR2 SASEGT. This CDR3 has 16 residues. CDR3 nucleotide sequence: TGTGCCAGCAGTGCGGGACTAGCACCCCCCTACAATGAGCAGTTCTTC. Its protein product is CASSAGLAPPYNEQFF.